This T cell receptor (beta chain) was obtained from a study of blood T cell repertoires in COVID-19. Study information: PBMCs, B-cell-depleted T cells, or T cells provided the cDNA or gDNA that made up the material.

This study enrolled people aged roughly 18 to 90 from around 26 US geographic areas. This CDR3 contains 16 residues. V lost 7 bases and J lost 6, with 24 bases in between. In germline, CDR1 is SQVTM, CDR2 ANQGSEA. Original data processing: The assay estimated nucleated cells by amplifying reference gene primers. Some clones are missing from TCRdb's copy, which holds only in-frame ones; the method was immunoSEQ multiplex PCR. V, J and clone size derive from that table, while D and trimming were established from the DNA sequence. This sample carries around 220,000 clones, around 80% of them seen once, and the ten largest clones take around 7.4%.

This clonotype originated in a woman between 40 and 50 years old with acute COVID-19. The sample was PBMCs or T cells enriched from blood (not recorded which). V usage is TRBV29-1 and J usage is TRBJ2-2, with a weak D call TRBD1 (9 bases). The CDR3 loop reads CSATRGGTGRSGELFF. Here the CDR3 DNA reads TGCAGCGCCACCCGCGGGGGGACAGGGAGGTCCGGGGAGCTGTTTTTT.